A single sample is the source of the 25 T cell receptor beta chains below, sequenced in a study of CD8+ T cells in alopecia areata. Extraction of RNA preceded its reverse transcription into cDNA, which served as the sequencing template. TCRdb's copy holds only in-frame clones and misses some; the assay was immunoSEQ multiplex PCR. Here the sample spans 110,000 to 150,000 clones, around 62% being singletons. The sequenced material came from CD8+ T cells sorted from blood. All receptors derive from a human donor in good health.

This rearrangement joins TRBV7-9 to TRBJ2-5, with D perhaps being TRBD1 or TRBD2 (5 bases each). The CDR3 runs 12 residues. CDR1 SEHNR and CDR2 FQNEAQ come from the germline V gene (reference sequence). Trimming took 6 bases from V and 4 from J, leaving 9 bases between them. The CDR3 coding sequence is TGTGCCAGCAGTCCCGGGACAGAGACCCAGTACTTC. It yields the protein CASSPGTETQYF.

This clone was counted a single time. The V call is TRBV30, the J call TRBJ2-2, with 7 bases lining up with TRBD1. Germline loops: CDR1 GTSNPN, CDR2 SVGIG (reference sequence). With V trimmed by 2 bases and J by 4 bases, 7 bases remained unmatched. This CDR3 contains 15 residues. In DNA form, the CDR3 reads TGTGCCTGGAGTTTCTTAGGGGGCAGCACCGGGGAGCTGTTTTTT. It translates to CAWSFLGGSTGELFF.

J is TRBJ2-3 and V is TRBV19; 10 bases line up with TRBD2. V lost 1 base, J lost 6 bases, and 4 bases stayed unmatched. Germline V gene data show CDR1 as LNHDA and CDR2 as SQIVND (reference sequence). This CDR3 spans 15 amino acids. The CDR3 DNA follows: TGTGCCAGTAGTATAGGGCTAGCGGGAGTGGATACGCAGTATTTT. This codes for CASSIGLAGVDTQYF.

The DNA for the CDR3 is TGTGCCAGCAGCTTAGATGTCACCGGGGAGCTGTTTTTT. As protein: CASSLDVTGELFF. The chain couples TRBV11-2 to TRBJ2-2, with unresolved D. This CDR3 has 13 residues. With 0 bases removed from V and 4 bases from J, the gap between germline ends came to 3 bases. CDR1 and CDR2 (germline): SGHAT, FQNNGV.

This clone was counted a few times. The chain is built from TRBV13 and TRBJ2-7, with 14 bases aligning to TRBD2. Germline loops: CDR1 PRHDT, CDR2 FYEKMQ (reference sequence). The J segment lost 4 bases and the V segment lost 5 bases, leaving 7 bases of the junction unmatched. This CDR3 is 16 amino acids long. CDR3 nucleotide sequence: TGTGCCAGCAGCCCCTGGACTAGCGGGAGGCCGTACGAGCAGTACTTC. This codes for CASSPWTSGRPYEQYF. The variable domain in full, with the rest retrieved from reference TRBV13 and TRBJ2-7, is AAGVIQSPRHLIKEKRETATLKCYPIPRHDTVYWYQQGPGQDPQFLISFYEKMQSDKGSIPDRFSAQQFSDYHSELNMSSLELGDSALYFCASSPWTSGRPYEQYFGPGTRLTVT.

This clone occurred a few times. This chain links TRBV29-1 with TRBJ1-1; D is uncertain. Germline V CDR1 and CDR2: SQVTM, ANQGSEA. The germline V and J ends were trimmed by 4 bases and 1 base, with 7 bases remaining between them. The CDR3 is 12 amino acids. Here the CDR3 DNA reads TGCAGCGTTGTCTTGGGGAACACTGAAGCTTTCTTT. Protein: CSVVLGNTEAFF.

A remark on this clone: At one end, the junction sequence differs from germline, possibly due to a read error. V and J are TRBV4-1 and TRBJ1-1, with D tentatively TRBD1 (6 bases). This CDR3 has 13 residues. Germline-derived CDR1 and CDR2 are MGHRA and YSYEKL. As DNA, the CDR3 is TGCGCCAGCAGGCAAGACAGGACCGCAGAAGCTTTCTTT. Its protein is CASRQDRTAEAFF.

This chain connects TRBV6-6 to TRBJ2-7; TRBD1 matches at 7 bases. The germline CDR1 and CDR2 sequences are MNHNY and SVGAGI (reference sequence). Trimming cost V 6 bases and J 5 bases; bases outside gene matches: 10. There are 14 residues in the CDR3. The CDR3 reads CASSSRGRLDEQYF. DNA for the CDR3: TGTGCCAGCAGCTCAAGGGGGCGACTCGACGAGCAGTACTTC.

This clone appeared a few times. The chain links TRBV13 to TRBJ2-7; 8 bases align to TRBD2. The CDR3 sequence is 13 residues long. Trimming took 5 bases from V and 3 from J; bases not matched to a gene: 3. Per germline, CDR1 PRHDT and CDR2 FYEKMQ (reference sequence). The DNA for the CDR3 is TGTGCCAGCAGCCCAGCGGGAGACTACGAGCAGTACTTC. Its protein is CASSPAGDYEQYF. The complete variable domain, with remaining parts taken from reference TRBV13 and TRBJ2-7, reads AAGVIQSPRHLIKEKRETATLKCYPIPRHDTVYWYQQGPGQDPQFLISFYEKMQSDKGSIPDRFSAQQFSDYHSELNMSSLELGDSALYFCASSPAGDYEQYFGPGTRLTVT.

The chain carries TRBV29-1 and TRBJ2-7; 11 bases fit TRBD2. The CDR3 runs to 15 residues. Germline lookup yields CDR1 SQVTM and CDR2 ANQGSEA. V trimming: 2 bases; J trimming: 1 base; junction bases outside the gene matches: 4. CDR3 bases: TGCAGCGTTGAATTTACTAGCGGGGGATCCTACGAGCAGTACTTC. It specifies CSVEFTSGGSYEQYF.

This chain links TRBV20-1 with TRBJ1-1, with a weak D call TRBD1 (6 bases). Trimming removed 6 bases from V and 3 bases from J, with 8 bases in between. Germline V gives CDR1 DFQATT, CDR2 SNEGSKA (reference sequence). The CDR3 has 11 amino acids. The CDR3 loop reads CSAYRDTEAFF. CDR3 bases: TGCAGTGCGTACAGGGACACTGAAGCTTTCTTT.

The sample holds a few counts of this clone. The chain recombines TRBV19 with TRBJ1-5; D is ambiguous. Trimming left V 1 base short and J 7 bases short, with 8 bases between. Germline values: CDR1 LNHDA, CDR2 SQIVND (reference sequence). The CDR3 is made up of 13 amino acids. The CDR3, as DNA: TGTGCCAGTAGTATAGGGAGGGCCCAGCCCCAGCATTTT. It is translated as CASSIGRAQPQHF.

This clone was detected a few times. The J gene is TRBJ1-1, the V gene TRBV5-1; TRBD1 might be the D (5 bases). The ends were cut back, 3 bases at V and 4 bases at J, with 13 bases in the middle. This CDR3 has 14 residues. CDR1 is SGHRS and CDR2 is YFSETQ in the germline V gene. The CDR3 is CASSSPERGTEAFF. The CDR3 DNA sequence: TGCGCCAGCAGCTCTCCGGAGAGGGGCACTGAAGCTTTCTTT.

V gene TRBV9 combines with J gene TRBJ2-3; possible D gene TRBD2, 5 bases. The ends were cut back, 4 bases at V and 2 bases at J, with 14 bases in the middle. The CDR3 length is 15 residues. CDR1 and CDR2 from the germline V gene are SGDLS and YYNGEE. CDR3 loop: CASSSRTHDTDTQYF. CDR3 in DNA: TGTGCCAGCAGCTCCCGGACTCATGACACAGATACGCAGTATTTT.

The gene calls are TRBV19 and TRBJ2-2, with D perhaps given as TRBD1 or TRBD2 (5 bases each). Germline V CDR1 and CDR2: LNHDA, SQIVND (reference sequence). The CDR3 spans 14 residues. Trimming pared 5 bases from V and 4 bases from J, leaving 11 bases between. CDR3 sequence (DNA): TGTGCCAGTAGTCGCCAGGGACGCACCGGGGAGCTGTTTTTT. This encodes CASSRQGRTGELFF.

Only a few counts were recorded for this clone. The rearrangement links TRBV13 to TRBJ2-7; D unclear. CDR3 length: 14 residues. V lost 6 bases, J lost 5 bases, and 17 bases lay in between. Germline CDR1 is PRHDT and CDR2 is FYEKMQ (reference sequence). The CDR3 is CASSYSGPPHEQYF. DNA of the CDR3: TGTGCCAGCAGTTACTCCGGGCCCCCCCACGAGCAGTACTTC.

The chain combines TRBV6-5 with TRBJ2-3; 8 positions match TRBD2. Germline V gives CDR1 MNHEY, CDR2 SVGAGI. J gave up 1 base and V 7 bases, and 4 bases lay outside the gene matches. This CDR3 contains 14 residues. CDR3 nucleotides: TGTGCCAGCAACACGGGACTAGGCACAGATACGCAGTATTTT. It codes for CASNTGLGTDTQYF.

The V call is TRBV6-6, the J call TRBJ2-5; TRBD1 matches 7 bases. CDR3 length: 13 amino acids. The V gene end was trimmed by 7 bases and the J gene end by 3 bases; junction bases not matched to a gene: 5. Germline CDR1 and CDR2: MNHNY and SVGAGI (reference sequence). Here the CDR3 DNA reads TGTGCCAGCAAGACAGGGTCGAAAGAGACCCAGTACTTC. This translates into CASKTGSKETQYF.

The chain is built from TRBV4-1 and TRBJ2-7; TRBD2 matches at 7 bases. The CDR3 totals 15 residues. Germline V gene data show CDR1 as MGHRA and CDR2 as YSYEKL. J was trimmed by 4 bases and V by 1 base; bases with no gene match: 7. The CDR3 spells CASSQAAGEGYEQYF. CDR3 DNA: TGCGCCAGCAGCCAAGCGGCGGGAGAGGGTTACGAGCAGTACTTC.

V usage is TRBV7-9 and J usage is TRBJ2-7; 9 positions match TRBD1. Per germline, CDR1 SEHNR and CDR2 FQNEAQ (reference sequence). This CDR3 is built from 14 residues. V lost 3 bases and J lost 3; bases outside the gene matches: 3. The CDR3 DNA is TGTGCCAGCAGCTTGGGACAGGGAGGCTACGAGCAGTACTTC. It encodes CASSLGQGGYEQYF.

This chain uses TRBV9 with TRBJ1-1; no reliable D call. Per the germline V gene, CDR1 is SGDLS and CDR2 is YYNGEE. Trimming cost V 0 bases and J 5 bases, with 8 bases left between them. CDR3 length: 13 residues. The CDR3 protein is CASSVEGRTEAFF. CDR3 nucleotide sequence: TGTGCCAGCAGCGTAGAAGGGCGAACTGAAGCTTTCTTT.

The CDR3 region has the DNA TGTGCCACCAGCATTGGACAGGGCCCTCATGGCTACACCTTC. Translating gives CATSIGQGPHGYTF. The V call is TRBV15, the J call TRBJ1-2, with TRBD1 identical over 8 bases. Germline lookup yields CDR1 LNHNV and CDR2 YYDKDF (reference sequence). V lost 4 bases, J lost 6 bases, and 7 bases stayed unmatched. The CDR3 is 14 amino acids.

The V call is TRBV7-9, the J call TRBJ2-4; D call uncertain. V shed 5 bases and J shed 6 bases, with 5 bases lying between them. Germline lookup yields CDR1 SEHNR and CDR2 FQNEAQ (reference sequence). This CDR3 is 11 amino acids long. The CDR3 DNA follows: TGTGCCAGCAGCCACGTAAACATTCAGTACTTC. Encoded protein: CASSHVNIQYF.

This rearrangement joins TRBV27 to TRBJ1-3; unclear D gene. Germline loops: CDR1 MNHEY, CDR2 SMNVEV (reference sequence). V lost 5 bases and J 4 bases, leaving 12 bases between the germline ends. CDR3 length equals 14 residues. CDR3 sequence: CASSGYPRGNTIYF. In DNA, the CDR3 is TGTGCCAGCAGTGGGTACCCTCGGGGAAACACCATATATTTT.

The chain employs TRBV27 and TRBJ2-6; D uncertain. Trimming cost V 3 bases and J 2 bases, with 2 bases left between them. The CDR3 is made up of 13 amino acids. Germline V lookup: CDR1 MNHEY, CDR2 SMNVEV (reference sequence). The CDR3, as DNA: TGTGCCAGCAGTTTCACTGGGGCCAACGTCCTGACTTTC. Residues: CASSFTGANVLTF. The full variable domain, in which reference TRBV27 and TRBJ2-6 provide the parts outside the CDR3, is EAQVTQNPRYLITVTGKKLTVTCSQNMNHEYMSWYRQDPGLGLRQIYYSMNVEVTDKGDVPEGYKVSRKEKRNFPLILESPSPNQTSLYFCASSFTGANVLTFGAGSRLTVL.